This TCR beta chain was documented in a study of a mutant IDH1 vaccine in newly diagnosed glioma. Notes on the study in general: Detectable vaccine-induced immune responses arose in almost 95% of patients. Pseudoprogression looked unconnected to shifts in top peripheral T cell clonotypes.

V shed 8 bases, J shed 5 bases, and the junction held 5 bases outside the gene matches. CDR1 MDHEN and CDR2 SYDVKM come from the germline V gene. CDR3 length: 12 amino acids. This clone was recorded only once. Antigen unknown. TCRdb's table, derived via immunoSEQ multiplex PCR, lists solely in-frame clones and lacks some. This table holds around 70,000 clones, around nine tenths found once. Time point described: week 35, safety follow-up. The investigators gave 300 ug of mutant IDH1 20-mer peptide in each vaccine dose, together with topical imiquimod. Newly diagnosed WHO grade 3 or 4 IDH1-mutant, ATRX-lost astrocytomas were identified in the donors.

The sequencing here drew on PBMCs, taken from a glioma patient whose treatment included an IDH1 peptide vaccine. The rearrangement joins TRBV28 to TRBJ2-5, with 7 bases lining up with TRBD2. The TCR was taken from a man younger than 45 with glioma. Written as DNA, the CDR3 is TGTGCCAGCGTTGGCGGGAGTGAGACCCAGTACTTC. Translation gives CASVGGSETQYF.